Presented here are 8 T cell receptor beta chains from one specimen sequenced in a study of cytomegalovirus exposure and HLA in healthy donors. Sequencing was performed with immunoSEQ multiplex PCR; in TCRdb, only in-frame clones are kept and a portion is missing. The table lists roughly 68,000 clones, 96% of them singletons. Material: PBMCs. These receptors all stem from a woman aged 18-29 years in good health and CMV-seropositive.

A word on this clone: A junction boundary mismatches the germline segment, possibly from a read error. For the CDR3, the DNA is TGTGCCAGCAGTTTTCGGGGGAGGTCCTCCAATGAGCAGTTCTTC. This gives the protein CASSFRGRSSNEQFF. This chain joins TRBV27 and TRBJ2-1; the D gene is possibly TRBD2 (6 bases). Per the germline V gene, CDR1 is MNHEY and CDR2 is SMNVEV (reference sequence). The CDR3 sequence is 15 residues long.

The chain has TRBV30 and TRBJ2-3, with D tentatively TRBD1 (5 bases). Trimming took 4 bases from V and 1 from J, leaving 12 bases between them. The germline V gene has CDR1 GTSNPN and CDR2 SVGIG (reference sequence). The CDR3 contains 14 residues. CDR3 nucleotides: TGTGCCTGGACCCCGACAGTAGGCACAGATACGCAGTATTTT. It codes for CAWTPTVGTDTQYF.

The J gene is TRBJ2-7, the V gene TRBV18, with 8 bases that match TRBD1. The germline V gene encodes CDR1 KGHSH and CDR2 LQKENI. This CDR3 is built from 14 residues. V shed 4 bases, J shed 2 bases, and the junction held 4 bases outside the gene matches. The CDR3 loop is CASSLRQGTYEQYF. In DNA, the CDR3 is TGTGCCAGCTCACTCAGACAGGGGACCTACGAGCAGTACTTC.

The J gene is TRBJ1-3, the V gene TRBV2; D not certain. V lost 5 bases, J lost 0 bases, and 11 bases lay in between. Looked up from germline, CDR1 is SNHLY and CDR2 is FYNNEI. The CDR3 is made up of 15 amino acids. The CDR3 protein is CASSSGRPSGNTIYF. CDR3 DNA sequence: TGTGCCAGCAGTTCCGGCAGGCCCTCTGGAAACACCATATATTTT.

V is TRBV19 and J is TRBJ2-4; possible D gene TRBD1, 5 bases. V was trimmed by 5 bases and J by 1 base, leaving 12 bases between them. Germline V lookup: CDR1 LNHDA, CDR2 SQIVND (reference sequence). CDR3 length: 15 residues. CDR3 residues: CASSLAGIAKNIQYF. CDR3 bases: TGTGCCAGTAGTCTCGCAGGGATTGCCAAAAACATTCAGTACTTC.

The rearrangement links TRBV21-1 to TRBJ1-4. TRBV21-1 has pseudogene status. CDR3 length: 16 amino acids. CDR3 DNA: TGTGCCAGCAGCAAAGCAAGGGAGGGGGGAAATGAAAAACTGTTTTTT. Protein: CASSKAREGGNEKLFF.

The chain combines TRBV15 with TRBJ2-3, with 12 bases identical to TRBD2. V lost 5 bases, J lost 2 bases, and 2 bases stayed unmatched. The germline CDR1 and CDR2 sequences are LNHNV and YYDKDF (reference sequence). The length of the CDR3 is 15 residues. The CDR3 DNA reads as TGTGCCACCAGCGGACTAGCGGGACTCACAGATACGCAGTATTTT. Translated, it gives CATSGLAGLTDTQYF.

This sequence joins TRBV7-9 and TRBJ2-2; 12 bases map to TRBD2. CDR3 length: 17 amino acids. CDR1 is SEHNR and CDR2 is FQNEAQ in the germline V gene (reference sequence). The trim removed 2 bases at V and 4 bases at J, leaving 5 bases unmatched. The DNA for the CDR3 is TGTGCCAGCAGCTTAAAAGGACTAGCGGGGAGCACCGGGGAGCTGTTTTTT. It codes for CASSLKGLAGSTGELFF.